This TCR beta chain was retrieved from a study of cytomegalovirus exposure and HLA in healthy donors. The CDR3 is 13 amino acids. CDR1 MNHNS and CDR2 SASEGT come from the germline V gene. After removal of 7 bases from V and 6 bases from J, the junction contained 3 bases not matched to a gene. The PCR contained 60 Vbeta and 13 Jbeta primers. Using immunoSEQ multiplex PCR, the repertoire was profiled, and TCRdb retains in-frame clones only, with some absent. Among 200,000 or so clones listed, 75% to 90% were seen once. This receptor was taken from a woman in her forties or fifties in good health and CMV-seropositive. The V call is TRBV6-1, the J call TRBJ1-5, with 10 positions matching TRBD1. Sequences were obtained from PBMCs. The CDR3 loop is CASTGQGLQPQHF. The CDR3 nucleotides read TGTGCCAGCACGGGACAGGGGCTTCAGCCCCAGCATTTT.